A single sample gave rise to the 4 T cell receptor beta chains below, sequenced in a study of blood T cell repertoires in COVID-19. Sequenced by immunoSEQ multiplex PCR; TCRdb stores in-frame clones only, minus some. The profile shows fewer than 120,000 clones, just over 75% of them singletons. Material for sequencing was peripheral blood. The source is a woman at least 80 years old with acute or convalescent COVID-19.

CDR3 nucleotides: TGTGCCAGCAGCCCTGGACAGGGAAGAGGCGAGCAGTACTTC. Translation gives CASSPGQGRGEQYF. The chain recombines TRBV5-4 with TRBJ2-7, with TRBD1 identical over 8 bases. This CDR3 is 14 amino acids long. After removal of 4 bases from V and 6 bases from J, the junction contained 9 bases not matched to a gene. Germline V gene data show CDR1 as SGHNT and CDR2 as YYREEE (reference sequence).

The chain couples TRBV6-2 or TRBV6-3 to TRBJ2-7; 11 bases match TRBD2. This CDR3 region has 15 residues. Trimming removed 6 bases from V and 4 bases from J; junction bases left unmatched: 8. Germline V gene lookup returns CDR1 MNHEY and CDR2 SVGEGT. The CDR3, as DNA: TGTGCCAGCAGCCCTCGACTAGCGGGGCTATACGAGCAGTACTTC. Residues: CASSPRLAGLYEQYF.

This chain uses TRBV5-1 with TRBJ1-1; D is ambiguous. The germline CDR1 and CDR2 sequences are SGHRS and YFSETQ. There are 14 residues in the CDR3. V was shortened by 1 base and J by 2 bases, with 9 bases between the two germline ends. CDR3 residues: CASSLWQLNTEAFF. The CDR3 region has the DNA TGCGCCAGCAGCTTGTGGCAACTAAACACTGAAGCTTTCTTT.

The rearrangement uses TRBV6-2 or TRBV6-3 and TRBJ2-5; TRBD2 matches 8 bases. CDR1 is MNHEY and CDR2 is SVGEGT in the germline V gene. The CDR3 extends over 16 amino acids. With 4 bases clipped from V and 2 bases from J, the junction kept 9 bases outside the gene matches. CDR3 coding DNA: TGTGCCAGCAGTTTAATACCAGGACTAGCACAAGAGACCCAGTACTTC. Residues: CASSLIPGLAQETQYF.